These 19 T cell receptor beta chains share one sample of origin, sequenced in a study of cytomegalovirus exposure and HLA in healthy donors. Use of 60 Vbeta and 13 Jbeta primers characterized the PCR. Using immunoSEQ multiplex PCR, the repertoire was profiled, and TCRdb retains in-frame clones only, with some absent. Found here are around 130,000 clones, approximately 69% of them singletons; the top ten hold 6% to 8%. The specimen was PBMCs. These receptors all stem from a man in his forties in good health and CMV-seropositive.

The V and J genes are TRBV2 and TRBJ2-6; D gene ambiguous. Germline V lookup: CDR1 SNHLY, CDR2 FYNNEI. The CDR3 has 15 amino acids. V was clipped by 3 bases and J by 0 bases, with 6 bases between them. This CDR3 reads CASSDIPSGANVLTF. CDR3 DNA sequence: TGTGCCAGCAGTGATATTCCCTCTGGGGCCAACGTCCTGACTTTC.

This clone occurred a few times. This rearrangement joins TRBV7-6 to TRBJ2-3, with D hard to call. The germline V and J ends were trimmed by 3 bases and 3 bases, with 7 bases remaining between them. Germline V lookup: CDR1 SGHVS, CDR2 FNYEAQ. The CDR3 is 13 amino acids. CDR3 nucleotides: TGTGCCAGCAGCTTTCCCCCAACAGATACGCAGTATTTT. Amino acid sequence: CASSFPPTDTQYF.

CDR3 nucleotide sequence: TGTGCCAGCTCACCTGCCGGACAGGGGCTACCTCTCTCTGGAAACACCATATATTTT. Its protein product is CASSPAGQGLPLSGNTIYF. The J gene is TRBJ1-3, the V gene TRBV18; TRBD1 matches 9 bases. The CDR3 length is 19 residues. Germline loops: CDR1 KGHSH, CDR2 LQKENI. With 3 bases clipped from V and 0 bases from J, the junction kept 12 bases outside the gene matches.

The count of this clone is one. The J gene is TRBJ1-2, the V gene TRBV9; TRBD1 agrees at 9 bases. J was trimmed by 2 bases and V by 4 bases; bases with no gene match: 6. The CDR3 has 15 amino acids. Germline V CDR1 and CDR2: SGDLS, YYNGEE. The CDR3 sequence: CASSPGTGRNYGYTF. DNA for the CDR3: TGTGCCAGCAGCCCCGGGACAGGGCGGAACTATGGCTACACCTTC.

The chain has TRBV11-2 and TRBJ1-2, with 9 bases that match TRBD1. Looked up from germline, CDR1 is SGHAT and CDR2 is FQNNGV. CDR3 length: 16 amino acids. After removal of 4 bases from V and 0 bases from J, the junction contained 6 bases not matched to a gene. The CDR3 coding sequence is TGTGCCAGCAGCTCCCTGACAGGGGGAGCTAACTATGGCTACACCTTC. Protein sequence: CASSSLTGGANYGYTF.

CDR3 sequence reads: CASSHGTGTDGYTF. Here the CDR3 DNA reads TGTGCCAGCAGTCATGGGACAGGGACCGATGGCTACACCTTC. V and J are TRBV27 and TRBJ1-2; 9 bases are a match to TRBD1. V gave up 5 bases and J gave up 6 bases; unmatched junction bases: 7. The CDR3 is 14 residues long. The germline gives CDR1 MNHEY, CDR2 SMNVEV (reference sequence).

The J gene is TRBJ1-6, the V gene TRBV18; 8 bases fit TRBD1. Trimming cost V 4 bases and J 7 bases; bases outside gene matches: 6. Germline V lookup: CDR1 KGHSH, CDR2 LQKENI. The CDR3 is 15 residues long. The CDR3 sequence: CASSQNNRGNSPLHF. The CDR3 DNA reads as TGTGCCAGCTCACAAAATAACAGGGGGAATTCACCCCTCCACTTT.

This clone was detected only once. This sequence joins TRBV5-1 and TRBJ1-1; D is perhaps TRBD1 (5 bases). This CDR3 contains 12 residues. Between the trimmed V and J ends, which lost 5 bases and 11 bases, there was a span of 16 bases. Germline assignment: CDR1 SGHRS and CDR2 YFSETQ. CDR3 protein: CASREGAGFAFF. The CDR3 DNA follows: TGCGCCAGCAGGGAAGGGGCGGGGTTCGCTTTCTTT. Together with reference TRBV5-1 and TRBJ1-1, the CDR3 gives the full variable domain: KAGVTQTPRYLIKTRGQQVTLSCSPISGHRSVSWYQQTPGQGLQFLFEYFSETQRNKGNFPGRFSGRQFSNSRSEMNVSTLELGDSALYLCASREGAGFAFFGQGTRLTVV.

This sequence joins TRBV10-2 and TRBJ2-7; D ambiguous. Germline V CDR1 and CDR2: WSHSY, SAAADI. CDR3 length: 13 residues. Trimming removed 2 bases at V and 7 bases at J, with 12 bases between. The CDR3 loop is CASSEANFGEQYF. CDR3 sequence (DNA): TGCGCCAGCAGTGAGGCGAATTTCGGGGAGCAGTACTTC.

This chain links TRBV6-6 with TRBJ1-1, with a tentative D call TRBD1 (6 bases). The CDR3 covers 14 residues. The germline V gene has CDR1 MNHNY and CDR2 SVGAGI (reference sequence). V lost 5 bases and J lost 5, with 15 bases in between. The CDR3, as DNA: TGTGCCAGCAGTACTTTCAGGGGTAGTACTGAAGCTTTCTTT. Translated, it gives CASSTFRGSTEAFF.

The chain couples TRBV6-1 to TRBJ2-1; a possible D gene is TRBD2 (7 bases). The length of the CDR3 is 12 residues. CDR1 and CDR2 (germline): MNHNS, SASEGT. Trimming removed 8 bases at V and 10 bases at J, with 15 bases between. CDR3 amino acids: CASGRGGLEQFF. The CDR3 region has the DNA TGTGCCAGCGGGCGCGGGGGCCTCGAGCAGTTCTTC.

This clone was seen once. The V and J genes are TRBV27 and TRBJ2-6; 11 nucleotides line up with TRBD2. Trimming took 3 bases from V and 3 from J; bases not matched to a gene: 7. This CDR3 is built from 18 residues. CDR1 and CDR2 (germline): MNHEY, SMNVEV (reference sequence). CDR3 in amino acids: CASSFTLAGGGGANVLTF. DNA for the CDR3: TGTGCCAGCAGTTTTACTCTAGCGGGAGGTGGTGGGGCCAACGTCCTGACTTTC. Supplemented by reference TRBV27 and TRBJ2-6, the full variable domain reads EAQVTQNPRYLITVTGKKLTVTCSQNMNHEYMSWYRQDPGLGLRQIYYSMNVEVTDKGDVPEGYKVSRKEKRNFPLILESPSPNQTSLYFCASSFTLAGGGGANVLTFGAGSRLTVL.

This chain links TRBV9 with TRBJ2-7; TRBD1 matches 7 bases. Germline V lookup: CDR1 SGDLS, CDR2 YYNGEE. The CDR3 length is 15 residues. V was clipped by 0 bases and J by 7 bases; unmatched bases: 10. CDR3 in amino acids: CASSVGDRENGEQYF. CDR3 DNA sequence: TGTGCCAGCAGCGTAGGAGACAGGGAAAATGGGGAGCAGTACTTC.

The chain joins TRBV5-1 to TRBJ1-1, with TRBD1 as a possible D gene (6 bases). The CDR3 has 13 amino acids. Deletions cut 6 bases from V and 0 bases from J, with 9 bases between. From germline, CDR1 is SGHRS and CDR2 YFSETQ. The CDR3 spells CASNQGMNTEAFF. CDR3 coding DNA: TGCGCCAGCAATCAGGGGATGAACACTGAAGCTTTCTTT.

This rearrangement joins TRBV5-1 to TRBJ1-2, with 8 nucleotides matching TRBD1. CDR3 length: 14 amino acids. Germline trimming cut 4 bases from V and 7 bases from J; bases unmatched to any gene: 9. Germline CDR1 SGHRS, CDR2 YFSETQ. The CDR3 nucleotides are TGCGCCAGCAGCCGCGGACAGGGCCCACTTGGCTACACCTTC. Translated, it gives CASSRGQGPLGYTF.

The V call is TRBV18, the J call TRBJ2-5; 7 bases fit TRBD1. V trimming: 3 bases; J trimming: 5 bases; junction bases outside the gene matches: 9. Per the germline V gene, CDR1 is KGHSH and CDR2 is LQKENI. The CDR3 contains 15 residues. The CDR3 spells CASSPKQTGLETQYF. The DNA for the CDR3 is TGTGCCAGCTCACCGAAACAGACAGGGCTGGAGACCCAGTACTTC.

The chain links TRBV7-2 to TRBJ2-7; 8 bases align to TRBD2. CDR3 length equals 14 residues. The J segment lost 5 bases and the V segment lost 6 bases, leaving 9 bases of the junction unmatched. From germline, CDR1 is SGHTA and CDR2 FQGNSA. This CDR3 is CASRPAGGFDEQYF. The DNA for the CDR3 is TGTGCCAGCAGACCCGCGGGGGGCTTCGACGAGCAGTACTTC.

This clone was detected once. The chain employs TRBV5-1 and TRBJ1-2; D is unresolved. Trimming left V 0 bases short and J 2 bases short, with 8 bases between. Germline assignment: CDR1 SGHRS and CDR2 YFSETQ. The CDR3 loop spans 14 amino acids. CDR3 sequence reads: CASSLDPTNYGYTF. Here the CDR3 DNA reads TGCGCCAGCAGCTTGGATCCCACAAACTATGGCTACACCTTC.

The rearrangement links TRBV19 to TRBJ1-5, with 8 bases fitting TRBD1. The CDR3 contains 16 residues. Germline CDR1 and CDR2: LNHDA and SQIVND (reference sequence). V lost 3 bases to trimming and J lost 1 base; unmatched junction nucleotides: 5. The CDR3 DNA follows: TGTGCCAGTAGTATCCAGGGGGCTATAAGCAATCAGCCCCAGCATTTT. Translation gives CASSIQGAISNQPQHF.